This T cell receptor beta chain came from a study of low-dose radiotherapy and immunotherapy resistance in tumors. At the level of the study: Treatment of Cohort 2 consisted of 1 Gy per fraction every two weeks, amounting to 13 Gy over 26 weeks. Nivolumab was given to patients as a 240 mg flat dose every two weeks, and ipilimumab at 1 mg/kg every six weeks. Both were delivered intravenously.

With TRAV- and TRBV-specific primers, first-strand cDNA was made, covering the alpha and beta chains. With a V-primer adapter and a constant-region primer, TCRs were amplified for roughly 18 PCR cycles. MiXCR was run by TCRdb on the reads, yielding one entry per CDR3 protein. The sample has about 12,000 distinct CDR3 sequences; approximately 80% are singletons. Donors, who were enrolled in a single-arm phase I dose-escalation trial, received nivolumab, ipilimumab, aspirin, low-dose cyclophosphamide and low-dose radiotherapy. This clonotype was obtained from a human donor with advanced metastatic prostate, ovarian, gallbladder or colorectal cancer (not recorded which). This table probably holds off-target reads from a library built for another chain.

CDR3 DNA: TGTGCCAGCAGTTACTCCGGGGGGTACACTGACGAGCAGTACTTC. The encoded protein is CASSYSGGYTDEQYF. The rearrangement joins TRBV6-2 or TRBV6-3 to TRBJ2-7; 7 nucleotides match TRBD2. The CDR3 has 15 residues. Germline V CDR1 and CDR2: MNHEY, SVGEGT. V was clipped by 0 bases and J by 5 bases; unmatched bases: 7.